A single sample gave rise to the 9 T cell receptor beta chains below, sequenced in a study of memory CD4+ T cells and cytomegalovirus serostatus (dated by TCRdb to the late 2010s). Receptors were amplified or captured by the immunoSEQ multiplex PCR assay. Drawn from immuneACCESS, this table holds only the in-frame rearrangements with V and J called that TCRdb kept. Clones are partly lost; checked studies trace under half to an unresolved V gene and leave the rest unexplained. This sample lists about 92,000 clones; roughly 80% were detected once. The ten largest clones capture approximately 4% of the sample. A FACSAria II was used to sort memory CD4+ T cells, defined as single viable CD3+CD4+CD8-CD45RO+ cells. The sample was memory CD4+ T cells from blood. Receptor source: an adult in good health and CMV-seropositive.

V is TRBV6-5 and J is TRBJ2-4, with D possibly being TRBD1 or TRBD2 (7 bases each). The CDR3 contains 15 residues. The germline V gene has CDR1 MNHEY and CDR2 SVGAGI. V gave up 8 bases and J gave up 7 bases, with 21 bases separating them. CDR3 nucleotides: TGTGCCAGCCAAACTTCCGGGGGAGGGGGCAACATTCAGTACTTC. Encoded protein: CASQTSGGGGNIQYF.

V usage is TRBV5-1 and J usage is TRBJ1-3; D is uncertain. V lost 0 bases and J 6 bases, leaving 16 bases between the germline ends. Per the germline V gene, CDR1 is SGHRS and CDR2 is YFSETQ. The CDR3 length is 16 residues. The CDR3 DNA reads TGCGCCAGCAGCTTGGAATCTGTAGGCAGCCTAAACACCATATATTTT. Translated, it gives CASSLESVGSLNTIYF.

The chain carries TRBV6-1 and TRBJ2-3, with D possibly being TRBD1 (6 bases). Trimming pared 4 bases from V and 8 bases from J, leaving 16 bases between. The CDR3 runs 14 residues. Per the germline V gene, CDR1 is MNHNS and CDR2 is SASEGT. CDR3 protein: CASSVRTVTVTQYF. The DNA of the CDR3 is TGTGCCAGCAGTGTCCGGACAGTCACCGTTACGCAGTATTTT.

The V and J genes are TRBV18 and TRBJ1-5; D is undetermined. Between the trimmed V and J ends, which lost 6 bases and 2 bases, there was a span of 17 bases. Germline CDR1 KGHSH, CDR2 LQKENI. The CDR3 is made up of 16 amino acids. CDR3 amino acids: CASSPSYPGGNQPQHF. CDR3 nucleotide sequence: TGTGCCAGCTCCCCCTCCTATCCGGGAGGCAATCAGCCCCAGCATTTT. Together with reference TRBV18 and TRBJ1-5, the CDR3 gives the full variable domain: NAGVMQNPRHLVRRRGQEARLRCSPMKGHSHVYWYRQLPEEGLKFMVYLQKENIIDESGMPKERFSAEFPKEGPSILRIQQVVRGDSAAYFCASSPSYPGGNQPQHFGDGTRLSIL.

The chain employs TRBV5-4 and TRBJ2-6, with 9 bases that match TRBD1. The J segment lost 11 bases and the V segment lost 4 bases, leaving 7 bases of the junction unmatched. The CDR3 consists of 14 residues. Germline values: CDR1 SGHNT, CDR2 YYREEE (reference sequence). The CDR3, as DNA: TGTGCCAGCAGCCTACGGACAGGGGAAGACGTCCTGACTTTC. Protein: CASSLRTGEDVLTF.

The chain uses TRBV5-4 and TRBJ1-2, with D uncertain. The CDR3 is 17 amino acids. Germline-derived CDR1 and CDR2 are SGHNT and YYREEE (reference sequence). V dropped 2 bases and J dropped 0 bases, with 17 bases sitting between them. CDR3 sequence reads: CASSLDLDGRTNYGYTF. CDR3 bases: TGTGCCAGCAGCTTAGACCTGGACGGAAGGACTAACTATGGCTACACCTTC.

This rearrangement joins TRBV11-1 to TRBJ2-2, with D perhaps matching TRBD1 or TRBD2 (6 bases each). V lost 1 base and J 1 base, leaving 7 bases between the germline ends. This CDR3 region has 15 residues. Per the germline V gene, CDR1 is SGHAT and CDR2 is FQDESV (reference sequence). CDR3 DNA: TGTGCCAGCAGCTTAGAGGGGGGGAACACCGGGGAGCTGTTTTTT. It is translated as CASSLEGGNTGELFF.

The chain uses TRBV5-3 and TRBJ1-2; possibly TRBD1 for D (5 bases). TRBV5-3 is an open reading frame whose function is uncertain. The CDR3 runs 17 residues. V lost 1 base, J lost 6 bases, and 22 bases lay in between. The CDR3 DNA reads TGTGCCAGAAGCTTGCCCCATAGCGGGGGTAAAGAGGATGGCTACACCTTC. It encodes CARSLPHSGGKEDGYTF.

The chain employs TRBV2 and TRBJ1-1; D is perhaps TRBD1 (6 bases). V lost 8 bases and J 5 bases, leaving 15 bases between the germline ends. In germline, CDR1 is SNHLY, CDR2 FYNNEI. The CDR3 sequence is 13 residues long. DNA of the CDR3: TGTGCCAGCCAAAGGGAGGGGGAAACTGAAGCTTTCTTT. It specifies CASQREGETEAFF.